These 5 T cell receptor beta chains share one sample of origin, sequenced in a study of T-cell memory formation after mild COVID-19. Each CDR3 protein gets one entry after TCRdb re-called the 5' RACE reads with MiXCR. The data show about 200,000 distinct CDR3 sequences, around 8.8% seen once. The specimen was PBMCs or a T cell subset sorted from them (not recorded which). The receptors stem from a man younger than 35 who had mild COVID-19 (a few samples of this study predate the infection). Cell type and time point are not known.

This clonotype was detected only a few times. This sequence joins TRBV20-1 and TRBJ1-5; no reliable D call. Trimming stripped 7 bases from V and 6 bases from J, with 16 bases between. CDR1 and CDR2 (germline): DFQATT, SNEGSKA (reference sequence). The CDR3 sequence is 13 residues long. CDR3 DNA sequence: TGCAGTGGGGCCTTAGGGTCGGGTCAGCCCCAGCATTTT. Its protein product is CSGALGSGQPQHF.

This clonotype was counted only a few times. V usage is TRBV4-1 and J usage is TRBJ1-2; D is undetermined. The germline V gene encodes CDR1 MGHRA and CDR2 YSYEKL. This CDR3 contains 18 residues. Trimming cost V 4 bases and J 2 bases, with 23 bases left between them. The CDR3 region is CASSLARSPFLGNYGYTF. DNA of the CDR3: TGCGCCAGCAGCCTAGCCAGAAGCCCCTTCCTCGGAAACTATGGCTACACCTTC.

The sample holds a few counts of this clonotype. The gene calls are TRBV6-2 or TRBV6-3 and TRBJ1-2, with TRBD1 matching 9 bases. The V gene end was trimmed by 6 bases and the J gene end by 9 bases; junction bases not matched to a gene: 14. Germline V gene lookup returns CDR1 MNHEY and CDR2 SVGEGT. There are 15 residues in the CDR3. CDR3 protein: CASRPGQGSAGRYTF. The CDR3, as DNA: TGTGCCAGCAGACCCGGACAGGGGTCGGCCGGTCGCTACACCTTC.

As concerns this clonotype: An end of the junction differs from the germline gene, which may be a read error. The genes are TRBV6-6 and TRBJ2-5; a possible D gene is TRBD2 (7 bases). The germline CDR1 and CDR2 sequences are MNHNY and SVGAGI (reference sequence). The CDR3 spans 14 residues. The CDR3 protein is CASSSSTEAGAPCF. The CDR3 region has the DNA TGTGCCAGCAGTTCCTCCACAGAGGCGGGGGCCCCGTGCTTC.

The chain couples TRBV7-9 to TRBJ2-6; 7 bases line up with TRBD1. CDR1 and CDR2 (germline): SEHNR, FQNEAQ (reference sequence). The length of the CDR3 is 18 residues. J was trimmed by 0 bases and V by 3 bases; bases with no gene match: 8. The DNA for the CDR3 is TGTGCCAGCAGCTTCACCCAGGGGGTAGCCTCTGGGGCCAACGTCCTGACTTTC. Its translation is CASSFTQGVASGANVLTF. Full variable domain (remainder filled in from reference TRBV7-9 and TRBJ2-6): DTGVSQNPRHKITKRGQNVTFRCDPISEHNRLYWYRQTLGQGPEFLTYFQNEAQLEKSRLLSDRFSAERPKGSFSTLEIQRTEQGDSAMYLCASSFTQGVASGANVLTFGAGSRLTVL.